This T cell receptor beta chain originates from a study of CD8+ T cells in alopecia areata. As for the study in general: Patients received oral tofacitinib, 5 to 10 mg twice daily, for moderate-to-severe alopecia areata. Tofacitinib continued for 6 to 18 months and was then withheld for 6 months.

Trimming pared 5 bases from V and 1 base from J, leaving 8 bases between. Germline V CDR1 and CDR2: SGHTA, FQGNSA. The CDR3 runs 13 residues. RNA, once extracted, was reverse transcribed into cDNA for use as the sequencing template. Sequencing used immunoSEQ multiplex PCR; TCRdb keeps in-frame clones, though not all of them. The sample consists of 140,000 or so clones, about half of them appearing once. Lesional scalp punch biopsies and peripheral blood were collected from alopecia areata patients. The sample consisted of CD4+ T cells sorted from blood, taken at week 0. V is TRBV7-2 and J is TRBJ2-5, with unresolved D. This TCR was sampled from a human donor with alopecia areata. The CDR3 bases are TGTGCCAGCAGCCCAACCCGCCAAGAGACCCAGTACTTC. It encodes CASSPTRQETQYF.